This T cell receptor beta chain was retrieved from a study of blood T cell repertoires in COVID-19. Profiling relied on immunoSEQ multiplex PCR, and the TCRdb table lists in-frame clones only, not all of them. The sample shows 50,000 to 65,000 clones, more than 55% of them seen only once. V lost 5 bases to trimming and J lost 5 bases, with 10 bases between them. This CDR3 contains 13 residues. The chain couples TRBV5-3 to TRBJ1-4, with D possibly TRBD1 on 5 matching bases. Being an ORF, TRBV5-3 has a function that is uncertain. Source material: PBMCs or T cells enriched from blood (not recorded which). The sequence derives from a woman aged 60 to 75 who had been exposed to COVID-19. CDR3 sequence: CARSGADNEKLFF. CDR3 coding DNA: TGTGCCAGAAGTGGGGCCGACAATGAAAAACTGTTTTTT.